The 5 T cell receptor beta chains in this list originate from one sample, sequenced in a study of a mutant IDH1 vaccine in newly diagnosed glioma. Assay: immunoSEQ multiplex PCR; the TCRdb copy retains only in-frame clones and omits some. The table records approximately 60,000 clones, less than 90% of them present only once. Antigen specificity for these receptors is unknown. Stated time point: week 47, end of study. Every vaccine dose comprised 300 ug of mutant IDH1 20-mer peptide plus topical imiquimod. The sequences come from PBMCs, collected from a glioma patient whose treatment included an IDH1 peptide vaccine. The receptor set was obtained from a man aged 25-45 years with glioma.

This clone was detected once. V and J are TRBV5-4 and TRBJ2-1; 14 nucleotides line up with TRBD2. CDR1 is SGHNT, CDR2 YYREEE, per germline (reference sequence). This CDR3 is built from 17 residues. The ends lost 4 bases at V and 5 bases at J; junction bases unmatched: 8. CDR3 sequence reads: CASSEGLAGVLDNEQFF. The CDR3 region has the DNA TGTGCCAGCAGCGAGGGACTAGCGGGGGTTCTTGACAATGAGCAGTTCTTC.

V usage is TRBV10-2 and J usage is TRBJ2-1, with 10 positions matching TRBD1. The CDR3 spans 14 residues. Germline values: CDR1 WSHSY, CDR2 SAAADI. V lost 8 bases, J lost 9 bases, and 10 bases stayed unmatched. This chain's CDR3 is CASSGQGNPTEQFF. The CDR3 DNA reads TGCGCCAGCTCGGGACAGGGGAACCCTACTGAGCAGTTCTTC.

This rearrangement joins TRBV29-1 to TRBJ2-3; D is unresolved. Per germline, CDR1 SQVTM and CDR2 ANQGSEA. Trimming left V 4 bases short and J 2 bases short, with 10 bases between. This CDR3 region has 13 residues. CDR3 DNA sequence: TGCAGCGTTGGCCCTTTGGCCACAGATACGCAGTATTTT. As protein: CSVGPLATDTQYF.

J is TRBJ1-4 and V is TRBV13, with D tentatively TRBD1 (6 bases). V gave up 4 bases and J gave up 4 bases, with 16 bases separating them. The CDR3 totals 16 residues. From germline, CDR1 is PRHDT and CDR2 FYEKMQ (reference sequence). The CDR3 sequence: CASSSFRTAGNEKLFF. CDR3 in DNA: TGTGCCAGCAGCTCATTCAGGACAGCCGGTAATGAAAAACTGTTTTTT.

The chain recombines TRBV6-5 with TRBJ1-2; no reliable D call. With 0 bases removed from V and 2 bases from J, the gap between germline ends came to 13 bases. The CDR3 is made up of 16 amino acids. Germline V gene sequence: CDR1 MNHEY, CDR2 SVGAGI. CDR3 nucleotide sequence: TGTGCCAGCAGTTACTCCACCAGCAGTCGAAACTATGGCTACACCTTC. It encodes CASSYSTSSRNYGYTF.